This is a list of T cell receptor beta chains from one sample in a study of naive and memory T cell subsets. TCRdb reprocessed the UMI-ligation and nested PCR reads with MiXCR, giving one entry per CDR3 protein. The sample has approximately 82,000 distinct CDR3 sequences; roughly 7.3% are singletons. Sequenced input: central memory CD4+ T cells from blood. Receptor source: a human donor in good health. Each CDR3 is given with its conserved first and last residue. The D gene is left open where the match is weak. Size values are once, few and many counts, or a class for expanded clones, and some rows have none.

V: TRBV30
D: TRBD1
size: few
J: TRBJ1-1
CDR3: CASTGGHMNTEAFF
DNA: TGTGCCTCGACAGGGGGCCACATGAACACTGAAGCTTTCTTT

V: TRBV19
D: NA
size: few
J: TRBJ1-5
CDR3: CASTPYSGVSNQPQHF
DNA: TGTGCCAGTACCCCCTATAGCGGGGTAAGCAATCAGCCCCAGCATTTT

V: TRBV12-3/TRBV12-4
D: NA
size: medium-sized
J: TRBJ1-5
CDR3: CASSILNQPQHF
DNA: TGTGCCAGCAGTATCCTGAATCAGCCCCAGCATTTT

V: TRBV5-1
D: TRBD1
size: many
J: TRBJ1-6
CDR3: CASSRDRGGSPLHF
DNA: TGCGCCAGCAGTAGGGACAGGGGTGGTTCACCCCTCCACTTT

V: TRBV27
D: NA
size: many
J: TRBJ2-1
CDR3: CASSYSSGRRSYNEQFF
DNA: TGTGCCAGCAGTTACTCTTCTGGGAGAAGGTCCTACAATGAGCAGTTCTTC

V: TRBV29-1
D: NA
size: few
J: TRBJ2-1
CDR3: CSVETQSSYNEQFF
DNA: TGCAGCGTTGAGACACAGAGCTCCTACAATGAGCAGTTCTTC

V: TRBV6-1
D: TRBD1
size: NA
J: TRBJ2-2
CDR3: CASSPGQPNTGELFF
DNA: TGTGCCAGCAGTCCGGGACAGCCGAACACCGGGGAGCTGTTTTTT

V: TRBV6-1
D: TRBD2
size: few
J: TRBJ2-4
CDR3: CASSLGGDKNIQYF
DNA: TGTGCCAGCAGCCTGGGAGGGGACAAAAACATTCAGTACTTC

V: TRBV2
D: TRBD2
size: NA
J: TRBJ2-1
CDR3: CASRDYLAGVNEQFF
DNA: TGTGCCAGCAGAGATTACCTAGCGGGGGTCAATGAGCAGTTCTTC

V: TRBV25-1
D: TRBD1
size: many
J: TRBJ1-6
CDR3: CASRPGQRNSPLHF
DNA: TGTGCCAGCAGACCGGGACAGAGAAATTCACCCCTCCACTTT